This TCR beta chain was captured by sequencing in a study of cytomegalovirus exposure and HLA in healthy donors. At the level of the study: An analysis done earlier identified more than 100 million unique TCR beta sequences from 150 million to 200 million T cells. Study findings and constraints: Reports showed the classifier diagnosing cytomegalovirus status with high specificity and sensitivity. Specificity of a few CMV-associated chains for CMV antigens was verified in vitro.

Concerning this clone itself: Its antigen remains unidentified.

PCR was performed using 60 Vbeta and 13 Jbeta primers. The protocol was immunoSEQ multiplex PCR, while the TCRdb copy is restricted to in-frame clones and leaves out a portion. Here the sample spans around 260,000 clones, 80% being singletons. The donors were healthy bone marrow donors. Sequencing was carried out using PBMCs. The TCR comes from a girl aged 2 to 9 in good health and CMV-seronegative.

CDR3: CASSESLLDRGTGELFF. The CDR3 DNA follows: TGCGCCAGCAGTGAGTCCCTTTTGGACAGGGGAACCGGGGAGCTGTTTTTT. V usage is TRBV10-1 and J usage is TRBJ2-2, with 9 bases identical to TRBD1. Germline V gene data show CDR1 as WNHNN and CDR2 as SYGVQD (reference sequence). The V segment lost 0 bases and the J segment 5 bases; nucleotides outside the gene matches: 7. The CDR3 length is 17 residues.